This T cell receptor beta chain was sequenced for a study of blood T cell repertoires in COVID-19. Overall study: COVID-19 samples from acute and convalescent phases originated in the United States, Italy and Spain. The cDNA or gDNA used as material had been derived from T cells, B-cell-depleted T cells, or PBMCs.

Seattle's cohort entered during active infection and was followed longitudinally. Authors' data handling: Researchers report that nucleated cell counts were estimated from reference gene primer amplification. Clones were sequenced by immunoSEQ multiplex PCR, and TCRdb holds only the in-frame ones, with some missing. V, J and clone size are taken as reported in that table, and D and trimming were inferred from the DNA itself. The table shows about 200,000 clones, with over 80% occurring only once. This CDR3 spans 10 amino acids. Trimming pared 7 bases from V and 10 bases from J, leaving 10 bases between. Germline loops: CDR1 MRHNA, CDR2 SNTAGT.

The clonotype originates from a man in his sixties with COVID-19, enrolled during active disease. The V gene is TRBV6-4, the J gene TRBJ1-2, with TRBD1 as a possible D gene (6 bases). The sample comprised peripheral blood. CDR3 sequence (DNA): TGTGCCAGCAAACAGGGAGTCTACACCTTC. It translates to CASKQGVYTF.